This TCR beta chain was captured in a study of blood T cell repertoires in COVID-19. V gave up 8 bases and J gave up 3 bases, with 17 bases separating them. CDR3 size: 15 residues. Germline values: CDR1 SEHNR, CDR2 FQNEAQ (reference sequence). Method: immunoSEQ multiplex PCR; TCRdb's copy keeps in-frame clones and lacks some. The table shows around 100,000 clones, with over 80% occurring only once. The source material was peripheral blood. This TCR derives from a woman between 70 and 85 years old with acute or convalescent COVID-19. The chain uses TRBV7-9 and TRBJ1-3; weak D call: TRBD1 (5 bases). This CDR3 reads CASSPPGGLGNTIYF. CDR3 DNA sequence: TGTGCCAGCTCCCCTCCCGGGGGTCTTGGAAACACCATATATTTT.